The source of this T cell receptor beta chain is a study of T cells in Graves' hyperthyroidism and ophthalmopathy. Amplification targeted TCR beta CDR3 regions from RNA transcripts. The primer set for the first-round RT-PCR of the TCR CDR3 was HTBI. TCRdb analysed the multiplex PCR reads with MiXCR anew, one entry per CDR3 protein. The data contain 96,000 or so distinct CDR3 sequences, around 50% of them singletons. This clonotype was observed at least ten times. Hyperthyroidism was newly diagnosed in patients aged 18 to 65 (duration under 2 months). Patients were excluded because of uncontrolled infection, other autoimmune disease, pregnancy or lactation. This sequence was found in a woman in her 40s with Graves' hyperthyroidism. The sample taken for sequencing was blood.

DNA for the CDR3: TGCAGTGCTAGGGCTCCAGCCGGGGAGCTGTTTTTT. It codes for CSARAPAGELFF. The chain employs TRBV20-1 and TRBJ2-2; D is unclear. With 3 bases removed from V and 6 bases from J, the gap between germline ends came to 8 bases. Germline lookup yields CDR1 DFQATT and CDR2 SNEGSKA (reference sequence). CDR3 size: 12 residues.